This TCR beta chain was found in a study of regulatory T cells in long-lasting Graves disease. Germline CDR1 and CDR2: MNHEY and SVGEGT. The CDR3 loop spans 16 amino acids. Trimming removed 6 bases from V and 9 bases from J; junction bases left unmatched: 17. In its sample, this clonotype was seen many times. Arm-PCR of CDR3 regions and iRepertoire HTBI primers were used to build TCR beta libraries. A single record per CDR3 protein comes from TCRdb applying MiXCR to the multiplex PCR reads. This table has hundreds of thousands of distinct CDR3 sequences, approximately 12% appearing once. Time point meaning: newly diagnosed GD, antithyroid drugs for less than 3 months. After RNA was extracted from PBMCs, the TCR library was made from it. Recruitment took place at an endocrinology department in Xi'an, China. These data also formed part of another study, on T cells in Graves' hyperthyroidism and ophthalmopathy. This second study says: In the first-round RT-PCR of the TCR CDR3, the HTBI primer set was used. Peripheral blood also featured most of the thyroid clonotypes expanded above 0.001.

The sample here was peripheral blood mononuclear cells (PBMCs), taken at new diagnosis, from a patient treated with antithyroid drugs. This sequence originates from a woman in her thirties with Graves disease. This sequence joins TRBV6-2 or TRBV6-3 and TRBJ1-5, with 7 bases aligning to TRBD1. The CDR3 bases are TGTGCCAGCAGCACCCAGGGGGGGGCCTGGGTTCGGCCCCAGCATTTT. Residues: CASSTQGGAWVRPQHF.